Each of the 27 T cell receptor beta chains below was sequenced from the same sample in a study of OX40 agonist ivuxolimab in advanced cancers. Clones were sequenced by immunoSEQ multiplex PCR, and TCRdb holds only the in-frame ones, with some missing. The sample shows about 98,000 clones, 85% to 95% of them seen only once. The source material was CD4+ or CD8+ T cells sorted from blood, sampled in a trial of the OX40 agonist ivuxolimab. All receptors come from an adult with an advanced solid tumor such as melanoma, head and neck, liver or kidney cancer.

The V call is TRBV13, the J call TRBJ1-2; D unresolved. V shed 5 bases and J shed 3 bases, with 10 bases lying between them. This CDR3 is 13 amino acids long. Germline V gene data show CDR1 as PRHDT and CDR2 as FYEKMQ (reference sequence). The DNA of the CDR3 is TGTGCCAGCAGCAGGAACCCGGACTATGGCTACACCTTC. Translation: CASSRNPDYGYTF.

The chain employs TRBV5-4 and TRBJ2-1; possibly TRBD2 for D (5 bases). V gave up 3 bases and J gave up 10 bases, with 14 bases separating them. The V gene's germline CDR1 is SGHNT and CDR2 YYREEE (reference sequence). This CDR3 region has 13 residues. The CDR3 bases are TGTGCCAGCAGCTACGGTTCATCGGGAGAGCAGTTCTTC. It specifies CASSYGSSGEQFF.

V usage is TRBV18 and J usage is TRBJ1-5; D is unresolved. The germline V and J ends were trimmed by 2 bases and 0 bases, with 5 bases remaining between them. Germline lookup yields CDR1 KGHSH and CDR2 LQKENI. This CDR3 comprises 14 residues. The CDR3 region has the DNA TGTGCCAGCTCACCATTCTCTAGCAATCAGCCCCAGCATTTT. The encoded protein is CASSPFSSNQPQHF.

The chain combines TRBV5-4 with TRBJ1-3; D is possibly TRBD1 (5 bases). The CDR3 is 16 amino acids. V was trimmed by 1 base and J by 0 bases, leaving 11 bases between them. Germline V gives CDR1 SGHNT, CDR2 YYREEE (reference sequence). In DNA, the CDR3 is TGTGCCAGCAGCTTGCAGGGTTTGAGCTCTGGAAACACCATATATTTT. It specifies CASSLQGLSSGNTIYF.

This clone was picked up a small number of times. The chain joins TRBV10-2 to TRBJ1-5; D remains ambiguous. Trimming took off 1 base at V and 7 bases at J, with 5 bases between the two ends. Looked up from germline, CDR1 is WSHSY and CDR2 is SAAADI. The CDR3 covers 12 residues. CDR3 DNA sequence: TGCGCCAGCAGTGAGTTGTCCCAGCCCCAGCATTTT. It codes for CASSELSQPQHF.

CDR3 DNA sequence: TGTGCCAGCAGCTTAGAGGTGAACACTGAAGCTTTCTTT. Translating gives CASSLEVNTEAFF. This rearrangement joins TRBV11-3 to TRBJ1-1; D not certain. The germline V and J ends were trimmed by 0 bases and 0 bases, with 2 bases remaining between them. The CDR3 contains 13 residues. Per germline, CDR1 SGHNT and CDR2 YENEEA. The full variable domain, with the rest looked up from reference TRBV11-3 and TRBJ1-1, is EAGVVQSPRYKIIEKKQPVAFWCNPISGHNTLYWYLQNLGQGPELLIRYENEEAVDDSQLPKDRFSAERLKGVDSTLKIQPAELGDSAVYLCASSLEVNTEAFFGQGTRLTVV.

This rearrangement joins TRBV10-3 to TRBJ1-1; D is uncertain. The CDR3 is made up of 15 amino acids. The germline V and J ends were trimmed by 6 bases and 0 bases, with 14 bases remaining between them. CDR1 is ENHRY, CDR2 SYGVKD, per germline. DNA of the CDR3: TGTGCCATCAGGCCCCAGGTGGGAGTGAACACTGAAGCTTTCTTT. Its protein product is CAIRPQVGVNTEAFF.

The table lists this clone with a count of one. The chain couples TRBV7-9 to TRBJ1-2; TRBD1 agrees at 7 bases. V lost 5 bases, J lost 10 bases, and 10 bases stayed unmatched. CDR3 size: 13 residues. CDR1 SEHNR and CDR2 FQNEAQ come from the germline V gene (reference sequence). The DNA for the CDR3 is TGTGCCAGCAGCAACACGGACAGGATCAACTACACCTTC. Its translation: CASSNTDRINYTF. The full variable domain, in which reference TRBV7-9 and TRBJ1-2 provide the parts outside the CDR3, is DTGVSQNPRHKITKRGQNVTFRCDPISEHNRLYWYRQTLGQGPEFLTYFQNEAQLEKSRLLSDRFSAERPKGSFSTLEIQRTEQGDSAMYLCASSNTDRINYTFGSGTRLTVV.

The chain links TRBV28 to TRBJ1-4; TRBD1 agrees at 10 bases. This CDR3 has 17 residues. CDR1 MDHEN and CDR2 SYDVKM come from the germline V gene. V gave up 8 bases and J gave up 8 bases; unmatched junction bases: 17. The CDR3 loop reads CASGTGTGETEREKLFF. In DNA form, the CDR3 reads TGTGCCAGCGGGACCGGGACAGGGGAGACGGAGAGGGAAAAACTGTTTTTT.

CDR3 DNA sequence: TGCGCCAGCAGCGAAACCCGACAGGGGTGGGATTCACCCCTCCACTTT. Protein sequence: CASSETRQGWDSPLHF. The V gene is TRBV5-1, the J gene TRBJ1-6, with 8 bases identical to TRBD1. Germline values: CDR1 SGHRS, CDR2 YFSETQ. The CDR3 spans 16 residues. The V gene end was trimmed by 4 bases and the J gene end by 8 bases; junction bases not matched to a gene: 11.

This chain connects TRBV6-5 to TRBJ1-5, with 12 bases fitting TRBD1. Germline V lookup: CDR1 MNHEY, CDR2 SVGAGI. The CDR3 extends over 14 amino acids. The ends lost 8 bases at V and 15 bases at J; junction bases unmatched: 14. Here the CDR3 reads CASGLGGQGAEGHF. For the CDR3, the DNA is TGTGCCAGCGGCCTAGGGGGACAGGGGGCGGAGGGGCATTTT.

This clone was seen a single time. The chain combines TRBV28 with TRBJ1-6, with D hard to call. With 7 bases removed from V and 9 bases from J, the gap between germline ends came to 16 bases. The CDR3 totals 14 residues. The V gene's germline CDR1 is MDHEN and CDR2 SYDVKM. CDR3 bases: TGTGCCAGCATAACTCAGACTGAAACTTCACCCCTCCACTTT. Amino acid sequence: CASITQTETSPLHF.

The chain uses TRBV5-1 and TRBJ2-5, with D perhaps being TRBD1 or TRBD2 (6 bases each). CDR3 length: 14 amino acids. The germline V and J ends were trimmed by 0 bases and 5 bases, with 11 bases remaining between them. CDR1 is SGHRS, CDR2 YFSETQ, per germline. CDR3 loop: CASSLGGAEETQYF. As DNA, the CDR3 is TGCGCCAGCAGCTTGGGGGGGGCTGAGGAGACCCAGTACTTC.

V and J are TRBV2 and TRBJ2-4, with D possibly matching TRBD2 (6 bases). Germline CDR1 reads SNHLY; CDR2 reads FYNNEI. Trimming removed 8 bases at V and 3 bases at J, with 17 bases between. The CDR3 consists of 15 residues. The CDR3, as DNA: TGTGCCAGCCTAGCGTCTAGCATCGACAAAAACATTCAGTACTTC. It yields the protein CASLASSIDKNIQYF.

V usage is TRBV30 and J usage is TRBJ2-1, with TRBD1 matching over 7 bases. Per germline, CDR1 GTSNPN and CDR2 SVGIG (reference sequence). This CDR3 has 14 residues. The junction had 3 bases not matched to a gene; V was cut back by 1 base and J by 3 bases. In DNA, the CDR3 is TGTGCCTGGAGTGACGGGACAGACTACAATGAGCAGTTCTTC. This translates into CAWSDGTDYNEQFF. Variable domain in full (rest from reference TRBV30 and TRBJ2-1): SQTIHQWPATLVQPVGSPLSLECTVEGTSNPNLYWYRQAAGRGLQLLFYSVGIGQISSEVPQNLSASRPQDRQFILSSKKLLLSDSGFYLCAWSDGTDYNEQFFGPGTRLTVL.

The gene calls are TRBV4-3 and TRBJ2-1; maybe TRBD2 (6 bases). This CDR3 has 15 amino acids. V gave up 0 bases and J gave up 2 bases, with 8 bases separating them. Germline V gene data show CDR1 as LGHNA and CDR2 as YSLEER. DNA of the CDR3: TGCGCCAGCAGCCAAGATTGGAGGGCCTACAATGAGCAGTTCTTC. Its translation: CASSQDWRAYNEQFF.

The chain links TRBV15 to TRBJ2-3; D unresolved. V shed 0 bases and J shed 4 bases, with 11 bases lying between them. CDR3 size: 15 residues. In germline, CDR1 is LNHNV, CDR2 YYDKDF (reference sequence). CDR3 in amino acids: CATSRDITVADTQYF. The DNA for the CDR3 is TGTGCCACCAGCAGAGATATAACGGTCGCAGATACGCAGTATTTT.

Here the CDR3 reads CASSLMATDTQYF. CDR3 DNA sequence: TGTGCCAGCAGCTTAATGGCTACAGATACGCAGTATTTT. The rearrangement links TRBV13 to TRBJ2-3, with D unresolved. Looked up from germline, CDR1 is PRHDT and CDR2 is FYEKMQ (reference sequence). The V end was cut by 2 bases, the J end by 3 bases, with 6 bases between. The CDR3 spans 13 residues.

The V gene is TRBV29-1, the J gene TRBJ2-3; 7 nucleotides agree with TRBD1. Germline CDR1 SQVTM, CDR2 ANQGSEA. With 7 bases clipped from V and 1 base from J, the junction kept 11 bases outside the gene matches. This CDR3 spans 15 amino acids. The CDR3 nucleotides read TGCAGCGCGTCAAACAGGGGTTGGGGCACAGATACGCAGTATTTT. Translating it yields CSASNRGWGTDTQYF.

The V gene is TRBV6-5, the J gene TRBJ1-5; D might be TRBD1 (5 bases). V lost 6 bases and J lost 7, with 10 bases in between. CDR1 is MNHEY and CDR2 is SVGAGI in the germline V gene. This CDR3 contains 12 residues. CDR3 protein: CASRPRQQPQHF. The CDR3 DNA reads as TGTGCCAGCAGACCCCGACAGCAGCCCCAGCATTTT.

The V call is TRBV10-3, the J call TRBJ2-7; D unclear. Germline CDR1 and CDR2: ENHRY and SYGVKD. The CDR3 has 11 residues. V was pared by 3 bases and J by 4 bases, with 4 bases between. The CDR3 DNA reads TGTGCCATCAGTGATCAGTACGAGCAGTACTTC. This codes for CAISDQYEQYF.

This sequence joins TRBV6-1 and TRBJ2-1; D is unclear. The V gene's germline CDR1 is MNHNS and CDR2 SASEGT. The CDR3 totals 14 residues. With 5 bases removed from V and 3 bases from J, the gap between germline ends came to 11 bases. The CDR3 bases are TGTGCCAGCAGTTTGACCCCCTTCTACAATGAGCAGTTCTTC. Amino acids: CASSLTPFYNEQFF.

The chain couples TRBV6-6 to TRBJ1-6, with 8 bases fitting TRBD1. There are 14 residues in the CDR3. V dropped 5 bases and J dropped 8; count of bases not matched to a gene: 5. Germline V gives CDR1 MNHNY, CDR2 SVGAGI (reference sequence). The CDR3 region is CASSPGGSYSPLHF. CDR3 nucleotide sequence: TGTGCCAGCAGTCCAGGGGGCAGCTATTCACCCCTCCACTTT.

This chain joins TRBV28 and TRBJ1-2; D is undetermined. V was trimmed by 2 bases and J by 0 bases, leaving 7 bases between them. The CDR3 consists of 14 residues. Germline V lookup: CDR1 MDHEN, CDR2 SYDVKM. The CDR3 here is CASSLGGSNYGYTF. CDR3 sequence (DNA): TGTGCCAGCAGTTTAGGAGGGTCTAACTATGGCTACACCTTC.

The gene calls are TRBV7-2 and TRBJ1-5; the D gene is possibly TRBD1 (6 bases). V was clipped by 1 base and J by 2 bases, with 9 bases between them. The CDR3 is 15 residues long. CDR1 and CDR2 (germline): SGHTA, FQGNSA. The CDR3 region has the DNA TGTGCCAGCAGCTTAGAAGGGGGGGGCAATCAGCCCCAGCATTTT. This codes for CASSLEGGGNQPQHF.

V usage is TRBV20-1 and J usage is TRBJ1-1; no reliable D call. There are 11 residues in the CDR3. Deletions cut 2 bases from V and 6 bases from J, with 7 bases between. In germline, CDR1 is DFQATT, CDR2 SNEGSKA (reference sequence). CDR3 bases: TGCAGTGCTAGACCGACGGCTGAAGCTTTCTTT. Protein product: CSARPTAEAFF.

The gene calls are TRBV7-3 and TRBJ2-1; D is undetermined. Germline V lookup: CDR1 SGHTA, CDR2 FQGTGA. The V gene lost 0 bases and the J gene lost 3 bases, with 6 bases spanning the gap. This CDR3 has 14 amino acids. CDR3 coding DNA: TGTGCCAGCAGCTTAACGGGCCACTACAATGAGCAGTTCTTC. Translating gives CASSLTGHYNEQFF.